This T cell receptor (beta chain) comes out of a study of CD8+ T cells in alopecia areata. Looking at the study overall: The drug, oral tofacitinib, was given to treated patients at 5 to 10 mg twice daily. The study gave tofacitinib for 6 to 18 months, then 6 months off drug.

Extraction of RNA preceded its reverse transcription into cDNA, which served as the sequencing template. Assay used: immunoSEQ multiplex PCR; TCRdb lists only in-frame clones, some missing. The repertoire has some 110,000 clones, approximately 54% of them found once; the top ten carry 12%. There are a few counts of this clone. V lost 4 bases, J lost 11 bases, and 6 bases lay in between. The CDR3 extends over 11 amino acids. The germline V gene encodes CDR1 MNHEY and CDR2 SMNVEV (reference sequence). The sample's treatment: oral pan-JAK inhibitor, 5-10 mg twice daily. The receptor comes from a human donor with alopecia areata. The rearrangement joins TRBV27 to TRBJ2-6; no clear D gene. Sequencing used CD8+ T cells sorted from blood, obtained at week 24, from a patient treated with tofacitinib. CDR3: CASSSSDVLTF. The CDR3 DNA follows: TGTGCCAGCAGTTCAAGTGACGTCCTGACTTTC. The full variable domain, completed using reference TRBV27 and TRBJ2-6, is EAQVTQNPRYLITVTGKKLTVTCSQNMNHEYMSWYRQDPGLGLRQIYYSMNVEVTDKGDVPEGYKVSRKEKRNFPLILESPSPNQTSLYFCASSSSDVLTFGAGSRLTVL.